This T cell receptor beta chain was profiled in a study of blood T cell repertoires in COVID-19. On the study more broadly: PBMCs, B-cell-depleted T cells, or T cells provided the cDNA or gDNA that made up the material.

Produced via immunoSEQ multiplex PCR; TCRdb's table is partial and in-frame only. The sample lists about 300,000 clones, 90% seen once, with about 6.8% in the top ten. The count of this clone is one. CDR3 length: 12 amino acids. Trimming cost V 7 bases and J 6 bases; bases outside gene matches: 5. Germline assignment: CDR1 MNHEY and CDR2 SVGAGI. The specimen sequenced was peripheral blood. V is TRBV6-5 and J is TRBJ1-2; TRBD1 agrees at 7 bases. This clonotype originated in a woman between 25 and 40 years old with COVID-19, enrolled during active disease. For the CDR3, the DNA is TGTGCCAGCACCCAGCAGGGGGATGGCTACACCTTC. It encodes CASTQQGDGYTF.